This record looks at one TCR beta chain sequence and its context. No antigen is known for it. This entry comes from a study of blood T cells in healthy people across ages. Whole-study findings and limits: A roughly linear fall in TCR beta diversity per million T cells was seen with increasing age.

Together with a sample-barcoded 5' primer, a J-beta primer mix was included in a second PCR lasting about 6 to 11 cycles. In TCRdb, the 5' RACE reads were re-called with MiXCR into one record per CDR3 protein. The sample carries over 500,000 distinct CDR3 sequences, roughly a quarter recorded once. Germline V lookup: CDR1 SGDLS, CDR2 YYNGEE. The CDR3 covers 15 residues. V was cut by 3 bases and J by 3 bases, with 14 bases left in between. These records were also assigned to another study, of T cells of mothers and their children.

The sequence came from a boy between 2 and 10 years old in good health. Sequencing was carried out using blood. The chain couples TRBV9 to TRBJ2-3; D is unresolved. The DNA of the CDR3 is TGTGCCAGCAGCGGGTCCCCTGGCGGAACAGATACGCAGTATTTT. As protein: CASSGSPGGTDTQYF.